This T cell receptor beta chain was profiled in a study of long-term antiretroviral therapy in people with HIV. Survey level was the resolution at which the v3.0 immunoSEQ assay ran. Generated by immunoSEQ multiplex PCR, the TCRdb table keeps only in-frame clones and is missing some. Of about 17,000 clones listed, around 90% are singletons. CDR1 and CDR2 from the germline V gene are PRHDT and FYEKMQ (reference sequence). Trimming cost V 5 bases and J 0 bases, with 12 bases left between them. The CDR3 has 15 amino acids. This TCR was recovered from a man between 45 and 60 years old with HIV. This chain links TRBV13 with TRBJ2-3; D is unclear. The sample consisted of unsorted PBMCs, taken 6.9 years after starting antiretroviral therapy. CDR3 DNA: TGTGCCAGCAGCCCGACCGTCGGTAGCACAGATACGCAGTATTTT. It translates to CASSPTVGSTDTQYF.